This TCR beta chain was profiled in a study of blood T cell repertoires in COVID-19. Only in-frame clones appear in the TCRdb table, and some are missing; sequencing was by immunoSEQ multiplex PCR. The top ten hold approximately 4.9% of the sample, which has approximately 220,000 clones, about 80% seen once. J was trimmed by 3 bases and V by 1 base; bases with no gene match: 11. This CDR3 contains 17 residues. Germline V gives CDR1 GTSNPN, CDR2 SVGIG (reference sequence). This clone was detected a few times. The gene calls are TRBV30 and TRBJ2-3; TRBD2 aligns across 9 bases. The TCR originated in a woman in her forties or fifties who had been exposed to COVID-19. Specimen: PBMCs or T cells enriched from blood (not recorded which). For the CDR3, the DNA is TGTGCCTGGAGTGACCCCCACAGCGGGGGGCTGACAGATACGCAGTATTTT. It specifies CAWSDPHSGGLTDTQYF.